The subject of this entry is one T cell receptor beta chain. Antigen unknown. The sample originates from a study of T cell responses to AZD1222 COVID-19 vaccine. Whole-study context: Pooling was applied to second doses at about 4 or about 12 weeks. General observations from the study: The study sampled repertoires only after the peak T cell response.

V shed 6 bases and J shed 4 bases, with 18 bases lying between them. This CDR3 region has 15 residues. The V gene's germline CDR1 is MNHEY and CDR2 SVGAGI. Profiled with immunoSEQ multiplex PCR; TCRdb holds only in-frame clones, not every one. Here the sample spans 150,000 to 200,000 clones, approximately 92% being singletons. This clonotype was sampled from an adult in good health. The sequences come from peripheral blood, collected on day 0 of AZD1222 vaccination. The J gene is TRBJ1-2, the V gene TRBV6-5, with D perhaps TRBD1 (6 bases). The CDR3 sequence: CASSLTLDSVYGYTF. The CDR3, as DNA: TGTGCCAGCAGCCTTACGTTGGACAGCGTCTATGGCTACACCTTC.